One sample yielded the 18 T cell receptor beta chains listed below, sequenced in a study of blood T cell repertoires in COVID-19. Some clones are missing from TCRdb's copy, which holds only in-frame ones; the method was immunoSEQ multiplex PCR. The table records 200,000 to 250,000 clones, roughly 84% of them present only once. Sequenced input: peripheral blood. The receptor source for this set is a man aged 50-60 years with active or convalescent COVID-19.

The table lists this clone with a count of one. V and J are TRBV7-2 and TRBJ1-2, with 8 bases fitting TRBD1. This CDR3 has 14 residues. The germline CDR1 and CDR2 sequences are SGHTA and FQGNSA. The J segment lost 3 bases and the V segment lost 6 bases, leaving 6 bases of the junction unmatched. CDR3 sequence (DNA): TGTGCCAGCAGGGATCAGGGGGCAGACTATGGCTACACCTTC. It codes for CASRDQGADYGYTF. The variable domain in full, completed from reference TRBV7-2 and TRBJ1-2, reads GAGVSQSPSNKVTEKGKDVELRCDPISGHTALYWYRQSLGQGLEFLIYFQGNSAPDKSGLPSDRFSAERTGGSVSTLTIQRTQQEDSAVYLCASRDQGADYGYTFGSGTRLTVV.

The CDR3 protein is CASSQGTGGPGQPQHF. The CDR3 region has the DNA TGTGCCAGCAGCCAAGGGACAGGGGGCCCCGGGCAGCCCCAGCATTTT. J is TRBJ1-5 and V is TRBV4-2; 11 bases agree with TRBD1. The V gene's germline CDR1 is LGHNA and CDR2 YNFKEQ. Trimming took 1 base from V and 7 from J; bases not matched to a gene: 6. CDR3 length: 16 residues.

V usage is TRBV24-1 and J usage is TRBJ2-5; a possible D gene is TRBD1 (6 bases). Germline V gives CDR1 KGHDR, CDR2 SFDVKD. The CDR3 has 14 residues. V was shortened by 2 bases and J by 0 bases, with 6 bases between the two germline ends. DNA of the CDR3: TGTGCCACCAGTGATTACAGGGACCAAGAGACCCAGTACTTC. This encodes CATSDYRDQETQYF.

V and J are TRBV2 and TRBJ1-4, with D perhaps TRBD1 (5 bases). Germline V gives CDR1 SNHLY, CDR2 FYNNEI. This CDR3 is 16 amino acids long. Trimming took 6 bases from V and 5 from J, leaving 19 bases between them. The CDR3 DNA sequence: TGTGCCAGCAGGACACCGTTGGGACGGGGGAATGAAAAACTGTTTTTT. This encodes CASRTPLGRGNEKLFF.

The J gene is TRBJ1-5, the V gene TRBV6-5; D possibly corresponds to TRBD1 (5 bases). This CDR3 comprises 14 residues. Trimming left V 0 bases short and J 7 bases short, with 10 bases between. Germline CDR1 MNHEY, CDR2 SVGAGI. CDR3 nucleotide sequence: TGTGCCAGCAGTTACTCGGGGGGGGTGCAGCCCCAGCATTTT. It specifies CASSYSGGVQPQHF.

In its sample, this clone was seen once. This rearrangement joins TRBV15 to TRBJ2-5, with 10 bases identical to TRBD1. J lost 5 bases, V lost 3 bases, and 12 bases had no gene match. CDR1 is LNHNV and CDR2 is YYDKDF in the germline V gene (reference sequence). The CDR3 contains 17 residues. For the CDR3, the DNA is TGTGCCACCAGCAGCCATCGGGGACAGGGGTCATTGGAGACCCAGTACTTC. Its protein is CATSSHRGQGSLETQYF.

This clone occurred many times. This chain joins TRBV12-5 and TRBJ2-5; the match to TRBD2 covers 15 bases. This CDR3 is built from 18 residues. V was pared by 1 base and J by 5 bases, with 8 bases of the junction left unmatched. Germline loops: CDR1 LGHNT, CDR2 FRNRAP. The CDR3 DNA reads as TGTGCTAGTGGTTTGGACCTTGGACTAGCGGGGGGGACGGAGACCCAGTACTTC. It specifies CASGLDLGLAGGTETQYF.

The CDR3 sequence is CASSYGLAGAQETQYF. DNA for the CDR3: TGTGCCAGCAGCTACGGACTAGCGGGGGCCCAAGAGACCCAGTACTTC. The J gene is TRBJ2-5, the V gene TRBV11-2; TRBD2 agrees at 13 bases. Germline lookup yields CDR1 SGHAT and CDR2 FQNNGV. CDR3 size: 16 residues. V gave up 4 bases and J gave up 1 base; unmatched junction bases: 3.

The chain uses TRBV27 and TRBJ2-1, with 8 bases lining up with TRBD2. V trimming: 6 bases; J trimming: 9 bases; junction bases outside the gene matches: 13. The CDR3 contains 15 residues. Germline CDR1 is MNHEY and CDR2 is SMNVEV (reference sequence). In DNA form, the CDR3 reads TGTGCCAGCAGCCCGACTAGCGCGGATAGAGGTGAGCAGTTCTTC. Amino acids: CASSPTSADRGEQFF.

V and J are TRBV7-7 and TRBJ2-5; TRBD1 might be the D (5 bases). Trimming pared 3 bases from V and 2 bases from J, leaving 13 bases between. Germline values: CDR1 SSHAT, CDR2 FNYEAQ (reference sequence). The CDR3 sequence is 15 residues long. The CDR3 DNA reads as TGTGCCAGCAGCTTTTCGATCGACAGTCAAGAGACCCAGTACTTC. It translates to CASSFSIDSQETQYF.

The chain combines TRBV3-1 (or the pseudogene TRBV3-2) with TRBJ1-1; D is perhaps TRBD1 (5 bases). The CDR3 extends over 13 amino acids. Germline-derived CDR1 and CDR2 are LGHDT and YNNKEL (reference sequence). Between the trimmed V and J ends, which lost 1 base and 3 bases, there was a span of 6 bases. The CDR3 sequence is CASSQVGDTEAFF. In DNA form, the CDR3 reads TGTGCCAGCAGCCAAGTAGGGGACACTGAAGCTTTCTTT.

The genes are TRBV15 and TRBJ2-3; D is uncertain. The CDR3 length is 15 residues. Trimming cost V 0 bases and J 2 bases, with 9 bases left between them. Germline values: CDR1 LNHNV, CDR2 YYDKDF (reference sequence). CDR3 sequence (DNA): TGTGCCACCAGCAGAGATTGGGCACCCACAGATACGCAGTATTTT. This sequence encodes CATSRDWAPTDTQYF.

This clone was observed a handful of times. The CDR3 region has the DNA TGTGCCAGCAGCCAAGACGGAGCGGGGGACTACAATGAGCAGTTCTTC. It specifies CASSQDGAGDYNEQFF. The chain carries TRBV3-1 (or the pseudogene TRBV3-2) and TRBJ2-1; 8 bases agree with TRBD2. V was pared by 0 bases and J by 3 bases, with 4 bases of the junction left unmatched. This CDR3 is 16 amino acids long. Per the germline V gene, CDR1 is LGHDT and CDR2 is YNNKEL (reference sequence).

This chain joins TRBV9 and TRBJ2-1; 10 bases are shared with TRBD2. V lost 3 bases and J lost 4; bases outside the gene matches: 4. Germline-derived CDR1 and CDR2 are SGDLS and YYNGEE. The CDR3 runs to 15 residues. The CDR3 is CASSALAGEYNEQFF. Here the CDR3 DNA reads TGTGCCAGCAGCGCGCTAGCGGGGGAGTACAATGAGCAGTTCTTC.

The rearrangement uses TRBV4-1 and TRBJ1-3; D gene ambiguous. Germline V gives CDR1 MGHRA, CDR2 YSYEKL. This CDR3 has 18 residues. V lost 3 bases to trimming and J lost 4 bases, with 22 bases between them. CDR3 sequence reads: CASSQSGQLTAFGNTIYF. The CDR3 DNA follows: TGCGCCAGCAGCCAGTCTGGCCAGCTCACAGCCTTCGGAAACACCATATATTTT.

This rearrangement joins TRBV5-4 to TRBJ2-5; a possible D gene is TRBD1 (7 bases). This CDR3 region has 14 residues. CDR1 is SGHNT and CDR2 is YYREEE in the germline V gene (reference sequence). V was pared by 4 bases and J by 5 bases, with 15 bases between. CDR3 loop: CASSQRTGGETQYF. The CDR3 DNA follows: TGTGCCAGCAGCCAACGGACAGGAGGGGAGACCCAGTACTTC.

This clone was counted between two and nine times. The J gene is TRBJ1-2, the V gene TRBV5-5, with TRBD1 matching over 9 bases. CDR3 size: 14 residues. V shed 0 bases, J shed 7 bases, and the junction held 4 bases outside the gene matches. Germline V gene lookup returns CDR1 SGHKS and CDR2 YYEKEE (reference sequence). The CDR3 reads CASSLGQGVLGYTF. The CDR3 DNA reads as TGTGCCAGCAGCTTGGGACAGGGGGTTCTTGGCTACACCTTC.

The J gene is TRBJ1-4, the V gene TRBV6-6; D may be TRBD1 (6 bases). Trimming removed 6 bases from V and 5 bases from J, with 13 bases in between. Germline CDR1 reads MNHNY; CDR2 reads SVGAGI (reference sequence). The CDR3 is 14 residues long. CDR3 loop: CASREQGGNEKLFF. Written as DNA, the CDR3 is TGTGCCAGCAGGGAACAGGGAGGGAATGAAAAACTGTTTTTT.